Included here is one T cell receptor beta chain sequence, with context. It lacks a known antigen. Within one base of it there is no much larger clone, and no base qualities were kept. The Qiagen DNeasy kit was used to extract genomic DNA both from unsorted PBMCs and from the negatively selected CD4+ and CD8+ fractions. TCR beta CDR3 regions were subjected to amplification by immunoSEQ multiplex PCR with primers that anneal to V and J segments. Amplification bias was minimized using a synthetic immune receptor repertoire, and residual bias was removed computationally after sequencing. The study's processing was this. Custom Python scripts were used to quantify repertoire diversity as the Shannon entropy index. The unsorted, CD4+ and CD8+ repertoires were each analyzed separately, with the exception of combined analyses, where CD4+ and CD8+ sequences were merged in silico. Clonal expansion was defined as at least a 2-fold frequency increase after treatment relative to C1D1, with a pseudocount of 0.5 for undetected baseline clones. Singleton clones were defined as clones with 0 or 1 copy at C1D1, and non-singleton clones were defined as clones with 2 or more copies. Clones expanded in unsorted samples were annotated as CD4+, CD8+ or unknown by matching protein sequences in sorted samples from the same patient. Wilcoxon tests on paired samples were used to test diversity changes from C1D1 to C4D1. TCRdb re-hosts the immuneACCESS table, in-frame sequences only. Its copies lack some clones; in the studies checked, an unresolved V gene accounts for under half of them, and the cause for the rest is not known. Clonal size and the V and J genes are those of that table, whereas D and trimming came from the DNA. This sample gives around 99,000 clones in total; around 81% of them show up just once. Of the sample, under 20% is held by the ten largest clones.

The source of the sample is a study of PD-1 blockade in classical Hodgkin lymphoma (dated by TCRdb to about 2020). General notes on the study: Nivolumab dosing was 3 mg/kg intravenously every 2 weeks, continuing until either disease progression or unacceptable toxicity. To define a peripheral blood immune signature of response to PD-1 blockade in classical Hodgkin lymphoma, the study combined TCR beta sequencing with CyTOF.

The time point tag for this specimen amounts to: cycle 2 day 1 (C2D1) of nivolumab. Every trial patient had relapsed after autologous stem cell transplantation, and cohorts A, B and C differed in prior brentuximab vedotin exposure. The trial cohort included 50 or so patients with relapsed/refractory classical Hodgkin lymphoma, and each patient had a best overall response of complete response, partial response or progressive disease. In the multi-cohort phase II CheckMate 205 trial, trial patients received single-agent nivolumab. An independent review committee assessed best overall response by applying the 2007 International Working Group response criteria. Trial PBMCs were collected immediately before nivolumab initiation (C1D1) and during therapy at cycle 2 day 1 and cycle 4 day 1. Peripheral blood was collected in 8 mL Vacutainer Cell Preparation Tubes, from which PBMCs were isolated by centrifugation and then cryopreserved.

General conclusions and limits of the study: Baseline TCR diversity was reported as lower in newly diagnosed patients than in healthy donors, and lower still in relapsed/refractory patients. Trial patients achieving complete response had baseline diversity similar to newly diagnosed patients, whereas partial responders and progressors had significantly lower diversity. A significant rise by C4D1 was seen in CD4+ but not CD8+ TCR diversity (p=0.0027 vs p=0.16), with the rise being most apparent in complete responders (p=0.02). The study covered only a single clinical trial cohort, and the causes of the repertoire differences, possibly disease activity or prior therapy, were still not defined. Lower diversity was seen in patients whose nivolumab began less than 1 year after ASCT, and these patients were left out of later analyses so that immune reconstitution would not confound the results.

The source is a human donor with classical Hodgkin lymphoma. Specimen: peripheral blood mononuclear cells (PBMCs), collected before the second cycle of nivolumab.

Read as DNA, the sequence is TGTGCCATCAGTGAGTCGGGGATTAGTAAAGATACGCAGTATTTT. It is translated as CAISESGISKDTQYF. The sequence links TRBV10-3 to TRBJ2-3; there is no confident call for the D gene. There are 15 amino acids in the CDR3, from cysteine to phenylalanine inclusive. The only DNA kept is the CDR3, 45 bases in frame from the first base. The germline V gene provides CDR1 ENHRY and CDR2 SYGVKD. V is reduced by 0 bases and J by 5 bases, leaving a spacing of 12 bases between them.